This paragraph covers one T cell receptor beta chain sequence. CD45RO-negative, CCR7-selected cells formed the naive CD8 fraction, which excluded terminally differentiated effector memory CD45RA+ cells. Measured with immunoSEQ multiplex PCR; TCRdb has only the in-frame clones, and not every one. The sample holds around 610,000 clones; around 96% are singletons and the top ten take about 0.11%. The data were taken from a study of shared clonotypes between healthy human individuals. The CDR3 is made up of 14 amino acids. Between the trimmed V and J ends, which lost 5 bases and 3 bases, there was a span of 14 bases. Germline-derived CDR1 and CDR2 are SGHTA and FQGNSA.

The specimen sequenced was naive CD8+ T cells sorted from blood. This receptor was identified in a woman in her thirties in good health. V usage is TRBV7-2 and J usage is TRBJ2-7; weak D call: TRBD2 (5 bases). The CDR3 here is CASSPDLMGYEQYF. In nucleotides, the CDR3 is TGTGCCAGCAGCCCGGACTTAATGGGCTACGAGCAGTACTTC.